This TCR beta chain appears in the sequencing data of a study of blood T cell repertoires in COVID-19. At the level of the study: From the United States, Italy and Spain came samples of acute and convalescent COVID-19. The analysed material was cDNA or gDNA that came from T cells, B-cell-depleted T cells, or PBMCs.

Original handling: Scientists estimated how many nucleated cells there were by amplifying reference gene primers. Profiled with immunoSEQ multiplex PCR; TCRdb holds only in-frame clones, not every one. V and J calls plus clone size are reproduced from that table; the DNA served to infer D and trimming. The table includes approximately 45,000 clones, about nine tenths detected once. Trimming removed 5 bases at V and 3 bases at J, with 11 bases between. The germline CDR1 and CDR2 sequences are SGHTA and FQGNSA. This CDR3 is 14 amino acids long. The material sequenced was peripheral blood. The chain combines TRBV7-2 with TRBJ1-5, with a weak D call TRBD1 (6 bases). The receptor's source is a human donor in a cohort sampled during active COVID-19. The CDR3 region has the DNA TGTGCCAGCAGCCAACAGGGTTACAATCAGCCCCAGCATTTT. Encoded protein: CASSQQGYNQPQHF.